Sequencing of this T cell receptor beta chain was carried out in a study of Ad26.COV2.S vaccination and SARS-CoV-2 variants. Study-level findings and limits: Substantial breadth in spike-specific CD8+ and CD4+ T cell responses was reportedly seen after vaccination.

TCRdb keeps only in-frame clones here, not all; method: immunoSEQ multiplex PCR. The sample records a few hundred thousand clones, roughly 85% being singletons. Remarks on this clone: Its antigen is not known.

Germline V gene sequence: CDR1 SGHRS, CDR2 YFSETQ. CDR3 size: 16 residues. V shed 0 bases and J shed 2 bases, with 12 bases lying between them. The sample's treatment: approximately 18 received Ad26.COV2.S at low or high dose, single or two shots; about 5 received placebo; per-sample allocation not given. Specimen acquisition occurred on day 63 following the initial vaccine or placebo injection. A Boston adult aged 18-55 years was the donor. Its platform was an Ad26 vector, and its expressed antigen was Wuhan-strain SARS-CoV-2 spike. The TCR sequence derives from a person between 18 and 65 years old who received the Ad26.COV2.S COVID-19 vaccine or a placebo. The source material was peripheral blood, sampled in a trial of Ad26.COV2.S vaccine versus placebo. The rearrangement uses TRBV5-1 and TRBJ1-5; D call uncertain. The CDR3 region is CASSLAGSGGNQPQHF. DNA for the CDR3: TGCGCCAGCAGCTTGGCCGGCAGCGGGGGCAATCAGCCCCAGCATTTT.